What follows is one TCR beta chain and its context. Its antigen remains unknown. The PCR contained 60 Vbeta and 13 Jbeta primers. The protocol was immunoSEQ multiplex PCR, while the TCRdb copy is restricted to in-frame clones and leaves out a portion. Among 150,000 or so clones, more than 65% were seen once, and the ten largest hold around 1.3%. The CDR3 is 15 residues long. Germline loops: CDR1 SGHVS, CDR2 FQNEAQ. The junction had 7 bases not matched to a gene; V was cut back by 5 bases and J by 5 bases. This sample was included in a study of cytomegalovirus exposure and HLA in healthy donors. At the level of the study: An analysis done earlier identified about 120 million unique TCR beta sequences from about 180 million T cells. Whole-study results and caveats: The later analysis indicated that the majority of CMV-associated TCR beta chains appeared HLA-restricted. What TCR beta sequences reportedly achieved was accurate prediction of HLA-A and HLA-B alleles in most subjects.

This receptor was taken from a man aged 50-59 years in good health and CMV-seropositive. Specimen: PBMCs. The chain couples TRBV7-8 to TRBJ1-4; 8 nucleotides align to TRBD1. CDR3 sequence (DNA): TGTGCCAGCAGCACAAGGGACAGGCCCAATGAAAAACTGTTTTTT. This gives the protein CASSTRDRPNEKLFF.